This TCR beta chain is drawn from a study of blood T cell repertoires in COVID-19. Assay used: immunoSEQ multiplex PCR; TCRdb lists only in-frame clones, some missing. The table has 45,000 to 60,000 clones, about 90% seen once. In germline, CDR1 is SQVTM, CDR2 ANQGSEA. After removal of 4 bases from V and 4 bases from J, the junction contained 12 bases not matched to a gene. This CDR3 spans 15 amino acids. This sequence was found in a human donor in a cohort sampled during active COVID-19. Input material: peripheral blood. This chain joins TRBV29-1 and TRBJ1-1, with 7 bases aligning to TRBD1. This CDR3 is CSVVPRGKGGTEAFF. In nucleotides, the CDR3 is TGCAGCGTTGTTCCCAGGGGGAAGGGCGGCACTGAAGCTTTCTTT.